These 22 T cell receptor beta chains share one sample of origin, sequenced in a study of T cell responses to AZD1222 COVID-19 vaccine. Using immunoSEQ multiplex PCR, the repertoire was profiled, and TCRdb retains in-frame clones only, with some absent. The table records about 92,000 clones, approximately 84% of them present only once. Here the sequenced sample was peripheral blood, taken on day 0 of AZD1222 vaccination. The origin of the receptors is an adult in good health.

The CDR3 sequence: CASLSGLGTEAFF. In DNA form, the CDR3 reads TGTGCCAGTCTATCAGGATTGGGCACTGAAGCTTTCTTT. This rearrangement joins TRBV27 to TRBJ1-1; D not certain. Trimming shortened V by 9 bases and J by 4 bases, and 15 bases separated the two germline ends. CDR3 size: 13 residues. CDR1 MNHEY and CDR2 SMNVEV come from the germline V gene (reference sequence).

The chain joins TRBV30 to TRBJ1-1; 11 nucleotides line up with TRBD1. J was trimmed by 5 bases and V by 0 bases; bases with no gene match: 5. The CDR3 loop spans 15 amino acids. Germline lookup yields CDR1 GTSNPN and CDR2 SVGIG (reference sequence). In DNA, the CDR3 is TGTGCCTGGAGTGTAGGGGGGACAGGGGGTACTGAAGCTTTCTTT. It codes for CAWSVGGTGGTEAFF.

This clone showed up just once. The chain employs TRBV5-1 and TRBJ2-7; 10 bases match TRBD2. The trim removed 0 bases at V and 2 bases at J, leaving 8 bases unmatched. The CDR3 runs 17 residues. CDR1 and CDR2 (germline): SGHRS, YFSETQ. CDR3 coding DNA: TGCGCCAGCAGCTTGGTCCAGTCAGCGGGAGGGCCCTACGAGCAGTACTTC. Its protein is CASSLVQSAGGPYEQYF.

The chain has TRBV6-5 and TRBJ2-7; tentatively, D is TRBD2 (6 bases). The CDR3 spans 13 residues. Germline V lookup: CDR1 MNHEY, CDR2 SVGAGI. Trimming took 8 bases from V and 2 from J, leaving 13 bases between them. CDR3: CASGRPGAYEQYF. The CDR3 nucleotides are TGTGCCAGCGGACGGCCGGGGGCCTACGAGCAGTACTTC.

This chain joins TRBV7-9 and TRBJ2-5; 7 bases fit TRBD2. The CDR3 sequence is 13 residues long. With V trimmed by 5 bases and J by 5 bases, 5 bases remained unmatched. Germline CDR1 and CDR2: SEHNR and FQNEAQ (reference sequence). The CDR3 sequence is CASSMTSMETQYF. DNA of the CDR3: TGTGCCAGCAGCATGACTAGCATGGAGACCCAGTACTTC.

This chain links TRBV5-4 with TRBJ2-3; the match to TRBD2 covers 7 bases. The CDR3 totals 15 residues. The germline V gene has CDR1 SGHNT and CDR2 YYREEE (reference sequence). The V segment lost 1 base and the J segment 7 bases; nucleotides outside the gene matches: 9. CDR3 residues: CASSLSGGRTHTQYF. The DNA of the CDR3 is TGTGCCAGCAGCTTGTCGGGAGGACGGACACATACGCAGTATTTT.

V usage is TRBV7-6 and J usage is TRBJ1-3, with D maybe TRBD1 (6 bases). The CDR3 sequence is 18 residues long. V lost 3 bases and J lost 4, with 22 bases in between. Germline V gene data show CDR1 as SGHVS and CDR2 as FNYEAQ. The CDR3 DNA reads TGTGCCAGCAGCTTTGGGGGCTTCGGGCAGGGGACAGGAAACACCATATATTTT. It codes for CASSFGGFGQGTGNTIYF.

This chain links TRBV3-1 (or the pseudogene TRBV3-2) with TRBJ1-5; D is possibly TRBD1 (6 bases). V was cut by 2 bases and J by 6 bases, with 14 bases left in between. The CDR3 consists of 15 residues. Germline loops: CDR1 LGHDT, CDR2 YNNKEL (reference sequence). The CDR3 spells CASSQSPSGAQPQHF. DNA for the CDR3: TGTGCCAGCAGCCAATCTCCCTCAGGGGCTCAGCCCCAGCATTTT.

The chain is built from TRBV19 and TRBJ2-3; tentative D call: TRBD1 (5 bases). The CDR3 runs 15 residues. V lost 5 bases, J lost 1 base, and 13 bases lay in between. Looked up from germline, CDR1 is LNHDA and CDR2 is SQIVND (reference sequence). The CDR3 spells CASSSQGEGTDTQYF. For the CDR3, the DNA is TGTGCCAGTAGTTCCCAGGGTGAGGGCACAGATACGCAGTATTTT.

This chain uses TRBV28 with TRBJ1-6; D is unresolved. The V and J ends lost 3 bases and 8 bases respectively, with 5 bases between them. The CDR3 is 12 residues long. CDR1 is MDHEN and CDR2 is SYDVKM in the germline V gene. The CDR3 protein is CASSFSHSPLHF. CDR3 nucleotides: TGTGCCAGCAGTTTCTCGCATTCACCCCTCCACTTT.

The J gene is TRBJ2-5, the V gene TRBV6-5; the D is unclear. The V end lost 0 bases, the J end lost 4 bases, and 6 bases lay between the germline ends. The CDR3 is 13 residues long. Germline CDR1 reads MNHEY; CDR2 reads SVGAGI. CDR3 DNA sequence: TGTGCCAGCAGTTACTCGACCCTAGAGACCCAGTACTTC. This gives the protein CASSYSTLETQYF.

This chain joins TRBV19 and TRBJ1-5, with D hard to call. The CDR3 is 13 residues long. The germline gives CDR1 LNHDA, CDR2 SQIVND (reference sequence). The V and J ends lost 6 bases and 6 bases respectively, with 12 bases between them. CDR3 sequence (DNA): TGTGCCAGTAGCCCGATCAGAGGTCAGCCCCAGCATTTT. Amino acids: CASSPIRGQPQHF.

The V gene is TRBV6-5, the J gene TRBJ2-7; no clear D gene. There are 14 residues in the CDR3. V lost 6 bases and J 2 bases, leaving 14 bases between the germline ends. Per germline, CDR1 MNHEY and CDR2 SVGAGI. CDR3 in DNA: TGTGCCAGCAGGCCCCGCCTGGGCCCCTACGAGCAGTACTTC. Protein sequence: CASRPRLGPYEQYF.

The chain carries TRBV5-5 and TRBJ1-3; 7 bases are a match to TRBD1. The germline CDR1 and CDR2 sequences are SGHKS and YYEKEE (reference sequence). CDR3 length: 14 residues. V lost 3 bases and J lost 4; bases outside the gene matches: 4. CDR3 sequence: CASSWDSRGNTIYF. The CDR3 coding sequence is TGTGCCAGCAGCTGGGACAGCCGAGGAAACACCATATATTTT.

This clone was counted only a few times. The gene calls are TRBV2 and TRBJ2-2, with unresolved D. The CDR3 length is 14 residues. Deletions cut 7 bases from V and 1 base from J, with 10 bases between. Germline assignment: CDR1 SNHLY and CDR2 FYNNEI. The CDR3 sequence: CASKLNRNTGELFF. Here the CDR3 DNA reads TGTGCCAGCAAATTAAACAGGAACACCGGGGAGCTGTTTTTT.

This chain links TRBV27 with TRBJ2-3; D possibly uses TRBD1 or TRBD2 (5 bases each). Trimming stripped 5 bases from V and 1 base from J, with 16 bases between. This CDR3 spans 16 amino acids. Germline lookup yields CDR1 MNHEY and CDR2 SMNVEV (reference sequence). The CDR3 spells CASSTSRDGGTDTQYF. CDR3 coding DNA: TGTGCCAGCAGTACCAGCCGGGACGGAGGCACAGATACGCAGTATTTT.

This clone was seen a few times. The CDR3 DNA is TGTGCCAGCAGCTCAACCGGGACAGTTACTGAAGCTTTCTTT. It specifies CASSSTGTVTEAFF. The rearrangement links TRBV7-2 to TRBJ1-1; 7 bases fit TRBD1. Germline V lookup: CDR1 SGHTA, CDR2 FQGNSA. Trimming took 4 bases from V and 5 from J; bases not matched to a gene: 7. This CDR3 region has 14 residues.

This chain's CDR3 is CAIRTSGSSYEQYF. CDR3 DNA: TGTGCCATCAGGACTAGCGGGAGCTCCTACGAGCAGTACTTC. The chain is built from TRBV10-3 and TRBJ2-7; 12 bases are shared with TRBD2. Trimming took 6 bases from V and 0 from J; bases not matched to a gene: 0. Germline V gene lookup returns CDR1 ENHRY and CDR2 SYGVKD. This CDR3 region has 14 residues.

The genes are TRBV7-2 and TRBJ2-1; 15 positions match TRBD2. Trimming at V came to 5 bases and at J to 10 bases, leaving 6 bases not matched to a gene. In germline, CDR1 is SGHTA, CDR2 FQGNSA. This CDR3 spans 15 amino acids. The CDR3 loop reads CASSPGLAGGTEQFF. DNA of the CDR3: TGTGCCAGCAGCCCGGGACTAGCGGGAGGTACGGAGCAGTTCTTC.

This clone was recorded a few times. This chain uses TRBV14 with TRBJ1-2; no firm D call. Trimming removed 3 bases from V and 6 bases from J, with 14 bases in between. CDR1 SGHDN and CDR2 FVKESK come from the germline V gene. This CDR3 is built from 14 residues. The CDR3 bases are TGTGCCAGCAGCCAGTCTTTCGGGCTGGATGGCTACACCTTC. Translated, it gives CASSQSFGLDGYTF.

This chain links TRBV2 with TRBJ1-2; no definite D call. The CDR3 runs to 14 residues. The V end lost 7 bases, the J end lost 4 bases, and 16 bases lay between the germline ends. Germline CDR1 and CDR2: SNHLY and FYNNEI. CDR3 DNA: TGTGCCAGCACCCAAGGCCCAAGGGTCTATGGCTACACCTTC. Translating it yields CASTQGPRVYGYTF.

This chain links TRBV3-1 (or the pseudogene TRBV3-2) with TRBJ2-1; D assignment may be TRBD1 or TRBD2 (5 bases each). The ends were cut back, 0 bases at V and 7 bases at J, with 19 bases in the middle. The CDR3 runs 17 residues. The germline V gene has CDR1 LGHDT and CDR2 YNNKEL (reference sequence). Written as DNA, the CDR3 is TGTGCCAGCAGCCAAGATTTCGAGGGGACCTCTAGGAATGAGCAGTTCTTC. It codes for CASSQDFEGTSRNEQFF.